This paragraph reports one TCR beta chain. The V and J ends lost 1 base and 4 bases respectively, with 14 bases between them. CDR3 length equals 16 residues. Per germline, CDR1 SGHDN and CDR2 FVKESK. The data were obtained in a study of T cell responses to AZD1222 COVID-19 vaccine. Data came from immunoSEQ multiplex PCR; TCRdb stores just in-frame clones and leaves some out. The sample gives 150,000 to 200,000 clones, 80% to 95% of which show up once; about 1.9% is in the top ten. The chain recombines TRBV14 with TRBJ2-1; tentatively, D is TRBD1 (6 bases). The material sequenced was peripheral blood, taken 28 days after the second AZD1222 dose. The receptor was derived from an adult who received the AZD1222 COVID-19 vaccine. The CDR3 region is CASSQAAGVPYNEQFF. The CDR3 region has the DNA TGTGCCAGCAGCCAAGCTGCAGGGGTCCCTTACAATGAGCAGTTCTTC.